The T cell receptor beta chain described here comes from a study of blood T cell repertoires in COVID-19. Study as a whole: Nucleic acid was either cDNA or gDNA, and it came from T cells, B-cell-depleted T cells, or PBMCs.

As originally analysed: Reference gene primer amplification gave estimated nucleated cell counts. The protocol was immunoSEQ multiplex PCR, while the TCRdb copy is restricted to in-frame clones and leaves out a portion. V and J calls plus clone size are reproduced from that table; the DNA served to infer D and trimming. Here the sample spans about 250,000 clones, just over 85% being singletons. V was shortened by 0 bases and J by 4 bases, with 18 bases between the two germline ends. CDR1 and CDR2 from the germline V gene are MRHNA and SNTAGT. The CDR3 runs to 17 residues. Cohorts were assigned according to the clinical history that participants reported. The sample holds a few counts of this clone.

Sequences were obtained from PBMCs or T cells enriched from blood (not recorded which). The gene calls are TRBV6-4 and TRBJ1-2; D gene unclear. The clonotype originates from a man aged 40-55 years who had recovered from COVID-19. In nucleotides, the CDR3 is TGTGCCAGCAGTGACTCGGTACAGTTTAGCGAAGGCTATGGCTACACCTTC. Its translation: CASSDSVQFSEGYGYTF.